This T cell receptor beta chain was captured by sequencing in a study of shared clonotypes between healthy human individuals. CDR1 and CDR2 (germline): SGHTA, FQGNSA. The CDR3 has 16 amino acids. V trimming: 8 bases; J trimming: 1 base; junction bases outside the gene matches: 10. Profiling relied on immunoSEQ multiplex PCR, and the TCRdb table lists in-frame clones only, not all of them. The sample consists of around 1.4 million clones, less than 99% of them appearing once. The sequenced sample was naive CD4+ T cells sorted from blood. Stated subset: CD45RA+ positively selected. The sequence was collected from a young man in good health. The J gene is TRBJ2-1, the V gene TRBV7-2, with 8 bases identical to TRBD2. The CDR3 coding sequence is TGTGCCAGCCGGGGGGGAAGAGGGAGGTCCTACAATGAGCAGTTCTTC. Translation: CASRGGRGRSYNEQFF.